This passage covers 27 T cell receptor beta chains from one sample sequenced in a study of molecular identifiers for immune sequencing clone quantification. TCRdb reprocessed the PCR reads with MiXCR, giving one entry per CDR3 protein. The top ten hold around 0.76% of the sample, which has about 510,000 distinct CDR3 sequences, about 26% seen once. The sequenced sample was naive CD8+ T cells from blood, with Jurkat cell RNA spiked in. Subset indicated: FACS-sorted CD8+CD4-CCR7+CD45RA+ naive T cells. The receptors were gathered from a human donor in good health. Some libraries in this study had Jurkat cell RNA spiked in.

Many counts were recorded for this clonotype. The chain links TRBV13 to TRBJ2-3; D remains unclear. The CDR3 consists of 16 residues. CDR1 is PRHDT and CDR2 is FYEKMQ in the germline V gene (reference sequence). Trimming pared 5 bases from V and 2 bases from J, leaving 17 bases between. The chain's CDR3 is CASSLTTTIATDTQYF. CDR3 nucleotide sequence: TGTGCCAGCAGCCTAACAACTACTATCGCCACAGATACGCAGTATTTT.

The chain combines TRBV29-1 with TRBJ1-1; D might be TRBD1 (5 bases). Trimming took 3 bases from V and 1 from J, leaving 6 bases between them. The CDR3 extends over 12 amino acids. From germline, CDR1 is SQVTM and CDR2 ANQGSEA. CDR3 sequence (DNA): TGCAGCGTTGACGGGGGGAACACTGAAGCTTTCTTT. Its protein product is CSVDGGNTEAFF. Drawing the rest from reference TRBV29-1 and TRBJ1-1, the complete variable domain is SAVISQKPSRDICQRGTSLTIQCQVDSQVTMMFWYRQQPGQSLTLIATANQGSEATYESGFVIDKFPISRPNLTFSTLTVSNMSPEDSSIYLCSVDGGNTEAFFGQGTRLTVV.

To note about this clonotype: Given a much more abundant clone one base away, this may be a read error. The chain combines TRBV2 with TRBJ1-4; a weak D match, TRBD1 (6 bases). Germline values: CDR1 SNHLY, CDR2 FYNNEI. The length of the CDR3 is 16 residues. DNA of the CDR3: TGTGCCAGCAGTAGTCCAGGGGTTTTTTTGAATGAAAAACCGTTTTTT. Amino acid sequence: CASSSPGVFLNEKPFF.

This clonotype has a handful of counts. A much larger clone lies a single base off, so this may be a read error. This sequence joins TRBV4-3 and TRBJ2-7; 7 positions match TRBD2. This CDR3 contains 12 residues. Per germline, CDR1 LGHNA and CDR2 YSLEER. The chain's CDR3 is CASGQGGGEQYF. Here the CDR3 DNA reads TGCGCCAGCGGCCAAGGCGGGGGCGAGCAGTACTTC.

The gene calls are TRBV11-2 and TRBJ2-1; 8 bases match TRBD2. V lost 2 bases and J lost 11; bases outside the gene matches: 5. CDR1 and CDR2 from the germline V gene are SGHAT and FQNNGV. The CDR3 extends over 13 amino acids. DNA for the CDR3: TGTGCCAGCAGCTTAACTAGCGGCCCTCAGCAGTTCTTC. It specifies CASSLTSGPQQFF.

This clonotype was picked up many times. The chain is built from TRBV14 and TRBJ2-7, with 8 bases lining up with TRBD1. V lost 4 bases and J lost 5; bases outside the gene matches: 4. The germline CDR1 and CDR2 sequences are SGHDN and FVKESK. The CDR3 has 13 residues. CDR3 sequence: CASSPQGVDEQYF. CDR3 DNA: TGTGCCAGCAGCCCACAGGGGGTCGACGAGCAGTACTTC.

Points on this clonotype: A much larger clone is a single base away; this may be a read error. The CDR3 does not end in the conserved phenylalanine or tryptophan, so this is likely a read error. V usage is TRBV7-9 and J usage is TRBJ2-7, with D unclear. Germline assignment: CDR1 SEHNR and CDR2 FQNEAQ (reference sequence). The length of the CDR3 is 12 residues. V was shortened by 3 bases and J by 6 bases, with 9 bases between the two germline ends. CDR3 region: CASSFLRREQYL. The CDR3, as DNA: TGTGCCAGCAGCTTTTTACGGCGCGAGCAGTACCTC.

The table lists this clonotype with a few counts. This chain joins TRBV6-1 and TRBJ2-7, with 10 positions matching TRBD1. J was trimmed by 4 bases and V by 4 bases; bases with no gene match: 4. CDR1 is MNHNS, CDR2 SASEGT, per germline. There are 14 residues in the CDR3. CDR3 sequence reads: CASSVGQGFYEQYF. As DNA, the CDR3 is TGTGCCAGCAGTGTGGGACAGGGGTTTTACGAGCAGTACTTC.

The J gene is TRBJ1-1, the V gene TRBV5-1, with a weak D call TRBD1 (5 bases). The germline V gene encodes CDR1 SGHRS and CDR2 YFSETQ. This CDR3 contains 13 residues. V was clipped by 6 bases and J by 1 base, with 10 bases between them. The CDR3 loop reads CASKGTGNTEAFF. CDR3 sequence (DNA): TGCGCCAGCAAGGGGACGGGGAACACTGAAGCTTTCTTT.

A few counts support this clonotype. The genes are TRBV6-6 and TRBJ1-5, with D possibly TRBD1 on 6 matching bases. Germline loops: CDR1 MNHNY, CDR2 SVGAGI (reference sequence). CDR3 length equals 20 residues. Trimming took off 6 bases at V and 2 bases at J, with 29 bases between the two ends. CDR3 in amino acids: CASSKRGAWVDLEGNQPQHF. CDR3 coding DNA: TGTGCCAGCAGCAAGAGGGGGGCCTGGGTTGATTTGGAGGGCAATCAGCCCCAGCATTTT.

This clonotype was recorded many times. V gene TRBV4-1 combines with J gene TRBJ2-5; the D call may be TRBD1 or TRBD2 (5 bases each). This CDR3 is 14 amino acids long. Germline-derived CDR1 and CDR2 are MGHRA and YSYEKL. V dropped 1 base and J dropped 3 bases, with 9 bases sitting between them. CDR3 nucleotides: TGCGCCAGCAGCCAAGGGCGAGGGGAAGAGACCCAGTACTTC. Its translation: CASSQGRGEETQYF.

This clonotype was detected ten times or more. The V call is TRBV29-1, the J call TRBJ1-1; 7 positions match TRBD1. Germline V lookup: CDR1 SQVTM, CDR2 ANQGSEA. The junction had 6 bases not matched to a gene; V was cut back by 3 bases and J by 2 bases. The CDR3 is made up of 14 amino acids. The CDR3 DNA reads TGCAGCGTTGATATGGTAGGGGGCAACACTGAAGCTTTCTTT. Protein product: CSVDMVGGNTEAFF.

About this clonotype: A clone one base away is much larger, so this may be a read error. This CDR3 is missing its conserved last phenylalanine or tryptophan, likely due to a read error. The CDR3 here is CASTHLGSTDTQYL. The CDR3 nucleotides are TGTGCCAGCACCCACCTAGGTAGCACAGATACGCAGTATTTA. The chain is built from TRBV5-4 and TRBJ2-3; D ambiguous. This CDR3 comprises 14 residues. V was clipped by 6 bases and J by 0 bases, with 11 bases between them. Germline CDR1 is SGHNT and CDR2 is YYREEE (reference sequence).

This clonotype showed up just a few times. This rearrangement joins TRBV3-1 to TRBJ2-3; D is perhaps TRBD2 (6 bases). V shed 2 bases and J shed 2 bases, with 20 bases lying between them. The CDR3 is 18 amino acids. The germline V gene encodes CDR1 LGHDT and CDR2 YNNKEL (reference sequence). CDR3 in amino acids: CASSQTSWDSRHTDTQYF. The CDR3 bases are TGTGCCAGCAGCCAAACCTCTTGGGACTCACGACACACAGATACGCAGTATTTT.

This chain connects TRBV10-3 to TRBJ2-1; 7 positions match TRBD1. Germline V lookup: CDR1 ENHRY, CDR2 SYGVKD. V dropped 6 bases and J dropped 0; count of bases not matched to a gene: 5. The CDR3 is 15 amino acids. As DNA, the CDR3 is TGTGCCATCAGACCGGGACAGAGCTCCTACAATGAGCAGTTCTTC. Its protein is CAIRPGQSSYNEQFF.

This clonotype was seen repeatedly, ten times or more. The chain carries TRBV6-5 and TRBJ2-7; 8 bases are shared with TRBD2. The V gene's germline CDR1 is MNHEY and CDR2 SVGAGI. This CDR3 has 13 residues. V gave up 5 bases and J gave up 7 bases; unmatched junction bases: 7. The CDR3 nucleotides read TGTGCCAGCAGTACCGGACTAGCTTGGGAGCAGTACTTC. This translates into CASSTGLAWEQYF.

The chain's CDR3 is CAWRQGAEAFF. The CDR3 DNA follows: TGTGCCTGGAGACAGGGGGCTGAAGCTTTCTTT. The rearrangement uses TRBV30 and TRBJ1-1; 8 bases map to TRBD1. Germline lookup yields CDR1 GTSNPN and CDR2 SVGIG (reference sequence). Germline trimming cut 3 bases from V and 6 bases from J; bases unmatched to any gene: 0. This CDR3 is built from 11 residues.

This clonotype turned up a few times. The chain has TRBV4-3 and TRBJ2-3, with D perhaps TRBD2 (6 bases). The CDR3 length is 18 residues. Germline V gene data show CDR1 as LGHNA and CDR2 as YSLEER. Deletions cut 1 base from V and 1 base from J, with 18 bases between. CDR3 DNA: TGCGCCAGCAGCCAAGTTCGGCTACGGGACTCTCGCACAGATACGCAGTATTTT. It yields the protein CASSQVRLRDSRTDTQYF.

This clonotype was found a few times. The genes are TRBV19 and TRBJ1-5; D remains unclear. This CDR3 comprises 15 residues. Germline V lookup: CDR1 LNHDA, CDR2 SQIVND (reference sequence). Trimming took off 3 bases at V and 0 bases at J, with 9 bases between the two ends. The CDR3, as DNA: TGTGCCAGTAGTATTCGGGGAGATAGCAATCAGCCCCAGCATTTT. Protein sequence: CASSIRGDSNQPQHF.

Of note for this clonotype: At one of its ends the junction is not consistent with the germline gene, which may arise from a read error. This chain links TRBV20-1 with TRBJ2-4, with 9 bases matching TRBD2. CDR1 is DFQATT, CDR2 SNEGSKA, per germline (reference sequence). The CDR3 is 15 amino acids. The CDR3 loop is CSAKMAGGPKTIQYF. CDR3 sequence (DNA): TGCAGTGCCAAGATGGCGGGAGGGCCCAAAACCATTCAGTACTTC.

The J gene is TRBJ2-7, the V gene TRBV27; TRBD1 matches 7 bases. The CDR3 length is 15 residues. Germline values: CDR1 MNHEY, CDR2 SMNVEV (reference sequence). V was pared by 5 bases and J by 4 bases, with 11 bases of the junction left unmatched. DNA of the CDR3: TGTGCCAGCAGTGAACGACAGGGCTATCTTTACGAGCAGTACTTC. Amino acids: CASSERQGYLYEQYF.

The chain is built from TRBV7-6 and TRBJ1-6; D call uncertain. From germline, CDR1 is SGHVS and CDR2 FNYEAQ. The CDR3 has 16 residues. Trimming removed 2 bases from V and 0 bases from J, with 8 bases in between. The CDR3, as DNA: TGTGCCAGCAGCTTAACCACTCTCTCCTATAATTCACCCCTCCACTTT. Its translation is CASSLTTLSYNSPLHF.

Regarding this clonotype: A much larger clonotype is one base distant, so this may be a read error. The CDR3 end shows no conserved phenylalanine or tryptophan, and so a read error is likely. J is TRBJ2-7 and V is TRBV28; D unresolved. Germline loops: CDR1 MDHEN, CDR2 SYDVKM. The CDR3 is 16 amino acids. The germline V and J ends were trimmed by 1 base and 0 bases, with 13 bases remaining between them. The CDR3 protein is CASSLSPGPFSYEQYS. In DNA form, the CDR3 reads TGTGCCAGCAGTTTATCACCGGGCCCGTTCTCCTACGAGCAGTACTCC.

The CDR3: CAIRPFSGIGKDTQYF. The CDR3 nucleotides read TGTGCCATCAGACCCTTTAGCGGTATTGGGAAAGATACGCAGTATTTT. The rearrangement uses TRBV10-3 and TRBJ2-3; the D gene is possibly TRBD2 (6 bases). This CDR3 contains 16 residues. Trimming left V 6 bases short and J 5 bases short, with 21 bases between. Germline V lookup: CDR1 ENHRY, CDR2 SYGVKD.

This clonotype was found many times. V is TRBV2 and J is TRBJ1-1, with TRBD1 matching 7 bases. With 10 bases clipped from V and 3 bases from J, the junction kept 2 bases outside the gene matches. This CDR3 is 11 amino acids long. Germline-derived CDR1 and CDR2 are SNHLY and FYNNEI. CDR3 amino acids: CATGTDTEAFF. CDR3 coding DNA: TGTGCCACAGGGACAGACACTGAAGCTTTCTTT.

This clonotype was observed a handful of times. The chain employs TRBV6-5 and TRBJ2-1; D is uncertain. The CDR3 is 15 amino acids. V was clipped by 0 bases and J by 5 bases, with 11 bases between them. Per the germline V gene, CDR1 is MNHEY and CDR2 is SVGAGI. DNA of the CDR3: TGTGCCAGCAGTTACTCGCGCTACCTAAACAATGAGCAGTTCTTC. This translates into CASSYSRYLNNEQFF.

Notes on this clonotype: Being one base from a much bigger clone, this may be a read error. Because the CDR3 is missing its conserved closing phenylalanine or tryptophan, this is likely a read error. V is TRBV7-6 and J is TRBJ2-5, with 7 bases identical to TRBD2. Trimming cost V 4 bases and J 7 bases; bases outside gene matches: 18. Germline CDR1 SGHVS, CDR2 FNYEAQ. This CDR3 has 17 residues. CDR3 sequence reads: CASSSQKSGGTFATQYI. The CDR3 DNA reads TGTGCCAGCAGCTCCCAAAAGTCGGGGGGTACCTTCGCGACCCAGTACATC.